This T cell receptor (beta chain) comes out of a study of cytomegalovirus exposure and HLA in healthy donors. Study results and limitations: The authors later found most CMV-associated TCR beta chains appeared HLA-restricted. TCR beta chain V- and J-gene trimming was linked, in a later analysis, to a missense variant in DCLRE1C. The HLA-A and HLA-B alleles of most subjects were reportedly predicted accurately from TCR beta sequences.

In the case of this clone: Its antigen is not identified.

Germline lookup yields CDR1 SGHTA and CDR2 FQGTGA. V dropped 0 bases and J dropped 1 base, with 19 bases sitting between them. The CDR3 covers 20 residues. PCR primers comprised 60 Vbeta and 13 Jbeta primers. Profiled with immunoSEQ multiplex PCR; TCRdb holds only in-frame clones, not every one. This sample yields around 140,000 clones, of which approximately 80% are seen a single time; about 2.9% belongs to the top ten. The source of this sequence is a female donor in good health and CMV-seronegative. V gene TRBV7-3 combines with J gene TRBJ1-6; the D gene is possibly TRBD1 (5 bases). Sequences were obtained from PBMCs. The CDR3 here is CASSLTAPYRGGSYNSPLHF. Written as DNA, the CDR3 is TGTGCCAGCAGCTTAACGGCCCCCTACCGGGGGGGTTCCTATAATTCACCCCTCCACTTT.